A single sample gave rise to the 7 T cell receptor beta chains below, sequenced in a study of T cell responses to AZD1222 COVID-19 vaccine. Libraries were prepared by immunoSEQ multiplex PCR; TCRdb keeps only in-frame clonotypes and omits some of them. The sample has 150,000 to 200,000 clones, approximately 90% seen once; the top ten hold 1.5% to 2%. Specimen: peripheral blood, collected 28 days after the second AZD1222 dose. All receptors come from an adult who received the AZD1222 COVID-19 vaccine.

CDR3: CASSLEREQYF. DNA of the CDR3: TGTGCCAGCAGCTTGGAACGCGAGCAGTACTTC. The chain joins TRBV5-6 to TRBJ2-7; no firm D call. Trimming removed 0 bases from V and 6 bases from J, with 4 bases in between. The germline V gene has CDR1 SGHDT and CDR2 YYEEEE. CDR3 length: 11 amino acids.

The V gene is TRBV6-1, the J gene TRBJ2-7, with D perhaps matching TRBD1 or TRBD2 (6 bases each). CDR1 and CDR2 (germline): MNHNS, SASEGT. The CDR3 loop spans 14 amino acids. Trimming pared 3 bases from V and 3 bases from J, leaving 12 bases between. The CDR3 region has the DNA TGTGCCAGCAGTGAGGCACAGGGAGGCTACGAGCAGTACTTC. Translated: CASSEAQGGYEQYF.

The gene calls are TRBV15 and TRBJ1-5; TRBD1 might be the D (5 bases). CDR1 LNHNV and CDR2 YYDKDF come from the germline V gene (reference sequence). This CDR3 contains 15 residues. With 4 bases removed from V and 6 bases from J, the gap between germline ends came to 16 bases. DNA of the CDR3: TGTGCCACCAGCAAAGTAGGGTTGGGGGTTCAGCCCCAGCATTTT. Residues: CATSKVGLGVQPQHF. The entire variable domain, with the rest obtained from reference TRBV15 and TRBJ1-5, is as follows: DAMVIQNPRYQVTQFGKPVTLSCSQTLNHNVMYWYQQKSSQAPKLLFHYYDKDFNNEADTPDNFQSRRPNTSFCFLDIRSPGLGDTAMYLCATSKVGLGVQPQHFGDGTRLSIL.

The CDR3 DNA sequence: TGTGCCAGCAGCTTATCGAGAAACTATGGCTACACCTTC. Residues: CASSLSRNYGYTF. The rearrangement joins TRBV11-2 to TRBJ1-2; D remains ambiguous. With 2 bases removed from V and 2 bases from J, the gap between germline ends came to 6 bases. Germline values: CDR1 SGHAT, CDR2 FQNNGV. The CDR3 runs 13 residues.

This clone was detected only a few times. The J gene is TRBJ2-7, the V gene TRBV30, with TRBD2 as a possible D gene (6 bases). The V end was cut by 3 bases, the J end by 7 bases, with 16 bases between. The CDR3 totals 13 residues. Germline lookup yields CDR1 GTSNPN and CDR2 SVGIG (reference sequence). The CDR3 is CAWRRAPGGEQYF. The CDR3 region has the DNA TGTGCCTGGAGACGGGCCCCCGGAGGGGAGCAGTACTTC.

V usage is TRBV6-5 and J usage is TRBJ2-7; TRBD1 might be the D (5 bases). The CDR3 has 15 amino acids. Trimming took off 3 bases at V and 0 bases at J, with 12 bases between the two ends. The V gene's germline CDR1 is MNHEY and CDR2 SVGAGI. CDR3 amino acids: CASSYADTSSYEQYF. For the CDR3, the DNA is TGTGCCAGCAGTTATGCGGACACGAGCTCCTACGAGCAGTACTTC.

This clone was seen a handful of times. The chain is built from TRBV2 and TRBJ2-1; D perhaps matches TRBD2 (6 bases). The CDR3 consists of 12 residues. Germline loops: CDR1 SNHLY, CDR2 FYNNEI. V was clipped by 6 bases and J by 6 bases, with 9 bases between them. The CDR3 DNA reads TGTGCCAGCAGGGGGACTTTCAATGAGCAGTTCTTC. Amino acid sequence: CASRGTFNEQFF.